This paragraph reports one T cell receptor (beta chain). Sequencing was performed with immunoSEQ multiplex PCR; in TCRdb, only in-frame clones are kept and a portion is missing. Among fewer than 250,000 clones listed, 70% to 90% were seen once. The sample comes from a study of blood T cell repertoires in COVID-19. In the study overall: Acute and convalescent COVID-19 samples came from the United States, Italy and Spain.

The CDR3 contains 16 residues. Trimming stripped 5 bases from V and 2 bases from J, with 15 bases between. Germline values: CDR1 KGHDR, CDR2 SFDVKD. Enrolled through a virtual design, the participants were between roughly 18 and 90 years of age and came from under 30 US areas. Grouping used clinical history reported by participants in a survey and questionnaire. The rearrangement joins TRBV24-1 to TRBJ2-1; TRBD2 is a possible D gene (5 bases). Sample: PBMCs or T cells enriched from blood (not recorded which). This receptor was identified in a woman aged 40 to 49 in a cohort exposed to, infected with or recovered from COVID-19 (not recorded which). The CDR3 loop reads CATSGSRDSTYNEQFF. The CDR3 region has the DNA TGTGCCACCAGTGGATCCCGGGATTCTACCTACAATGAGCAGTTCTTC.